What follows is one TCR beta chain and its context. Its matching antigen is unknown. Deletions cut 1 base from V and 4 bases from J, with 13 bases between. The V gene's germline CDR1 is DFQATT and CDR2 SNEGSKA (reference sequence). The CDR3 covers 14 residues. Via MiXCR, TCRdb re-called the reads, giving one row per CDR3 protein. The repertoire holds 360,000 or so distinct CDR3 sequences, with around a third as singletons. This entry comes from a study of T cell repertoires in cytomegalovirus infection. Study context: From public TCR beta signatures came an indication of both CMV infection and matching HLA type.

The sequence derives from a human donor in good health (CMV status not recorded). Some clones in this sample may be carry-over from other donors' samples. The chain couples TRBV20-1 to TRBJ2-5; D perhaps matches TRBD1 (5 bases). The sample in question was cultured PBMCs, obtained from culture after CMV antigen stimulation. In nucleotides, the CDR3 is TGCAGTGCTAGAGTGATCAGGGCTCCAGAGACCCAGTACTTC. Its protein is CSARVIRAPETQYF.